The 8 T cell receptor beta chains listed next were all sequenced from one sample in a study of early T cells in non-severe SARS-CoV-2 infection. MiXCR, run by TCRdb on the 5' RACE reads, gives a single entry per CDR3 protein. The sample lists 46,000 or so distinct CDR3 sequences; under 7.5% were seen once. The sample was whole blood. The receptors were sampled from an adult who was a healthcare worker with PCR-confirmed SARS-CoV-2 infection or an uninfected control (not recorded which).

In its sample, this clonotype was seen once. One junction end disagrees with the germline gene, perhaps due to a read error. The CDR3 nucleotides are TGTGCCAGCAGCCCCGGACAGGTCCGGTATGGCCACACCTTC. It translates to CASSPGQVRYGHTF. The V call is TRBV7-2, the J call TRBJ1-2; 7 nucleotides agree with TRBD1. Germline V lookup: CDR1 SGHTA, CDR2 FQGNSA. The CDR3 has 14 amino acids.

Ten or more counts support this clonotype. The chain employs TRBV7-2 and TRBJ2-1; TRBD1 might be the D (6 bases). Trimming pared 5 bases from V and 2 bases from J, leaving 13 bases between. CDR1 is SGHTA and CDR2 is FQGNSA in the germline V gene. This CDR3 spans 15 amino acids. The CDR3 protein is CASSPRGTTYNEQFF. The CDR3 DNA follows: TGTGCCAGCAGCCCTAGGGGGACGACCTACAATGAGCAGTTCTTC.

J is TRBJ1-1 and V is TRBV10-3; D remains ambiguous. The ends were cut back, 4 bases at V and 0 bases at J, with 15 bases in the middle. This CDR3 is 16 amino acids long. Per germline, CDR1 ENHRY and CDR2 SYGVKD. The DNA of the CDR3 is TGTGCCATCAGTGGCCAGACCCACCAACTGAACACTGAAGCTTTCTTT. Encoded protein: CAISGQTHQLNTEAFF.

This clonotype was recorded a few times. The V and J genes are TRBV7-2 and TRBJ1-2, with 8 positions matching TRBD1. V lost 0 bases and J lost 8; bases outside the gene matches: 23. The CDR3 runs 20 residues. CDR1 is SGHTA, CDR2 FQGNSA, per germline. In DNA form, the CDR3 reads TGTGCCAGCAGCTTAGCTCGTGCAGGGGACTATTCCTTATGGGACAGGGGCTACACCTTC. Translated: CASSLARAGDYSLWDRGYTF.

This clonotype was counted between two and nine times. As DNA, the CDR3 is TGTGCCAGCAGCTTAGGTTCCAGCGGGGGGTTGTTCTTC. Translating it yields CASSLGSSGGLFF. This chain links TRBV7-2 with TRBJ2-1; 9 nucleotides line up with TRBD2. Germline CDR1 and CDR2: SGHTA and FQGNSA. Germline trimming cut 1 base from V and 15 bases from J; bases unmatched to any gene: 7. This CDR3 region has 13 residues. The full variable domain, in which reference TRBV7-2 and TRBJ2-1 provide the parts outside the CDR3, is GAGVSQSPSNKVTEKGKDVELRCDPISGHTALYWYRQSLGQGLEFLIYFQGNSAPDKSGLPSDRFSAERTGGSVSTLTIQRTQQEDSAVYLCASSLGSSGGLFFGPGTRLTVL.

This clonotype was recorded at least ten times. The chain combines TRBV12-3 or TRBV12-4 with TRBJ1-1; no clear D gene. The CDR3 covers 17 residues. Trimming pared 6 bases from V and 4 bases from J, leaving 24 bases between. CDR3 residues: CASSNLQGFERGTEAFF. In nucleotides, the CDR3 is TGTGCCAGCAGCAATCTTCAAGGGTTCGAACGAGGCACTGAAGCTTTCTTT.

This clonotype was detected many times. J is TRBJ1-2 and V is TRBV29-1, with 7 nucleotides matching TRBD1. This CDR3 comprises 12 residues. The germline gives CDR1 SQVTM, CDR2 ANQGSEA. The J segment lost 8 bases and the V segment lost 7 bases, leaving 10 bases of the junction unmatched. CDR3 nucleotide sequence: TGCAGCGCATCAACAGGGGAACGGGGCTACACCTTC. This gives the protein CSASTGERGYTF.

This clonotype was detected only a few times. In nucleotides, the CDR3 is TGTGCCAGCCTACTGACAGTGGATGAGCAGTTCTTC. This translates into CASLLTVDEQFF. The V gene is TRBV6-4, the J gene TRBJ2-1; tentatively, D is TRBD1 (5 bases). Trimming removed 8 bases at V and 8 bases at J, with 13 bases between. Germline loops: CDR1 MRHNA, CDR2 SNTAGT. CDR3 size: 12 residues.